This TCR beta chain was sequenced for a study of blood T cell repertoires in COVID-19 (TCRdb year 2020). About the study as a whole: Samples from collaborators originated in the United States, Italy and Spain and spanned both the acute and convalescent phases of COVID-19. The dataset comprised deeply sampled blood TCRbeta repertoires from subjects exposed to, actively infected with, or recovered from COVID-19. The repertoires were released in a freely available public database meant as a resource for research on the immune response to SARS-CoV-2. Where HLA class I and class II types were available, the types were taken from metadata supplied by the sample provider, not from assay-based typing. The sample metadata nearly always contained a de-identified subject ID, COVID-19 status, age in years and sex. The material from the prospective study consisted of cDNA or gDNA derived from T cells, B-cell-depleted T cells, or PBMCs. Samples were obtained from the ongoing ImmuneRACE study (first 160 participants) and from 950 to 1,500 subjects provided by 6 global collaborators. Summary of the overall study and its limitations: Clinical and demographic metadata were provided uncurated, with the amount varying by source and participant.

The CDR3 sequence holds 13 residues, the cysteine and phenylalanine included. The read is trimmed to its CDR3 DNA, 39 bases read in frame from base 1. A distance of 14 bases separates the germline ends of V and J, which lose 5 bases and 7 bases respectively. From the germline V gene, CDR1 is SGHTA and CDR2 is FQGNSA. The collaborating institutions used their own protocols to collect whole blood in K2EDTA tubes. For TCRbeta analysis, collaborators shipped samples as frozen whole blood, isolated PBMCs, or DNA extracted from either of those sample types. The immunoSEQ Assay, a bias-controlled multiplex PCR, was used to amplify TCRbeta CDR3 regions from genomic DNA. As for the authors' bioinformatics: Within the assay, amplification of reference gene primers was used to estimate how many nucleated cells each sample contained. To quantify the absolute abundance of each unique TCRbeta CDR3 rearrangement, sequence reads were collapsed and filtered. Productive Simpson clonality was computed per sample as the square root of Simpson's diversity index over productive rearrangements. TCRdb mirrors the immuneACCESS table, restricted to in-frame sequences. Some clones are absent from its copies; in checked studies, under half trace to an unresolved V gene, and the reason for the others is unknown. From that table come the V and J calls and clone size; the DNA was used to work out D and trimming. The table for this sample lists 120,000 or so clones; around 88% of them were counted only once. Of the sample, 5.9% is held by the ten largest clones.

About this clone: Its binding antigen is unknown. The sample holds no much larger clone one base away, and base qualities are not on file.

Specimen: peripheral blood. The rearrangement combines TRBV7-2 with TRBJ1-2; TRBD1 is perhaps the D gene, given 6 matching bases. The origin of this receptor is a man older than 75 with active or convalescent COVID-19. This receptor has the CDR3 CASSLRQGSGYTF. The DNA sequence is as follows: TGTGCCAGCAGCCTCCGGCAGGGGAGTGGCTACACCTTC.